This T cell receptor (beta chain) was identified in a study of T cell repertoires in cytomegalovirus infection. For the study at large: An indication of both CMV infection and matching HLA type came from public TCR beta signatures. Whole-study findings and limits: People with CMV and the relevant HLA were identified by cumulative public TCR beta family frequency. HLA-C-restricted, CMV-specific TCR beta clonotypes were dominant ex vivo.

This CDR3 is 18 amino acids long. V lost 4 bases and J lost 5; bases outside the gene matches: 17. This clonotype showed up many times. Its antigen is not identified. One entry per CDR3 protein, called by TCRdb with MiXCR from the reads. The top ten clones hold 31% of a sample with 90,000 to 130,000 distinct CDR3 sequences, 10% of them seen once. The TCR sequence derives from a human donor in good health (CMV status not recorded). Some clones in this sample may be carry-over from other donors' samples. The specimen sequenced was PBMCs, sequenced either directly or after in vitro stimulation (not recorded which). The chain links TRBV12-3 or TRBV12-4 to TRBJ2-5; 9 bases align to TRBD1. The CDR3 nucleotides read TGTGCCAGCAGTTCGCGGCGTGAAGACAGGGGGAGAGGGGAGACCCAGTACTTC. Amino acid sequence: CASSSRREDRGRGETQYF.